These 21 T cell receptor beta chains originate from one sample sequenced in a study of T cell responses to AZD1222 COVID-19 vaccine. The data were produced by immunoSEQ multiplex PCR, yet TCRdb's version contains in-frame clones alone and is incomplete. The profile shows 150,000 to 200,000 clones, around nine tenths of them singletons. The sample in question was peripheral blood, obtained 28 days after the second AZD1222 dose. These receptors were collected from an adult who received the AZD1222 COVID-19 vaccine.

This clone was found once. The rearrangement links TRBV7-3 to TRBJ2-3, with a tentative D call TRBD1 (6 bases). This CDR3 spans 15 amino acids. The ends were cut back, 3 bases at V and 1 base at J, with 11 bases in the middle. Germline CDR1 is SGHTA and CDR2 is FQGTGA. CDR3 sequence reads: CASSFWDNCTDTQYF. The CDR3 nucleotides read TGTGCCAGCAGCTTTTGGGACAACTGCACAGATACGCAGTATTTT.

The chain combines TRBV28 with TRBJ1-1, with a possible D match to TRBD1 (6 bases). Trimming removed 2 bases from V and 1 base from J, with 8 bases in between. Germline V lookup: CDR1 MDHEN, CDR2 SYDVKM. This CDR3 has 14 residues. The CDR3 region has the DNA TGTGCCAGCAGTTTAGGGACAAAGAACACTGAAGCTTTCTTT. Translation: CASSLGTKNTEAFF.

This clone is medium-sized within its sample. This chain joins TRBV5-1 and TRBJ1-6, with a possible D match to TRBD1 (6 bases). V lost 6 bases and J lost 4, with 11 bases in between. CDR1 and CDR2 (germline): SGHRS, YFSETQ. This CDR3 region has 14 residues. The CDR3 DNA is TGCGCCAGCATGGAAGGGGGTTATAATTCACCCCTCCACTTT. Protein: CASMEGGYNSPLHF.

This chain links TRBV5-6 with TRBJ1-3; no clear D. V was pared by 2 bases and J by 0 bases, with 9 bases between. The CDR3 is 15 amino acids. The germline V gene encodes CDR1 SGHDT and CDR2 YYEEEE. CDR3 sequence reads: CASSLGMSSGNTIYF. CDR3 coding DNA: TGTGCCAGCAGCTTAGGGATGAGCTCTGGAAACACCATATATTTT.

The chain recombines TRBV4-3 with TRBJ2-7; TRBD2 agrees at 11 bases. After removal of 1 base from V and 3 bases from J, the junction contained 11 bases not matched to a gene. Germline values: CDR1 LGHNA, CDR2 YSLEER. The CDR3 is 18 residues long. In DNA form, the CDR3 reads TGCGCCAGCAGCCAAGCCCTAGCGGGGGGACTAACTTTCTACGAGCAGTACTTC. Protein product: CASSQALAGGLTFYEQYF.

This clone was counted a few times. CDR3 loop: CATSRDLSGDTQYF. In DNA form, the CDR3 reads TGTGCCACCAGCAGAGATCTGTCTGGAGATACGCAGTATTTT. The chain employs TRBV15 and TRBJ2-3; D unclear. This CDR3 has 14 amino acids. Looked up from germline, CDR1 is LNHNV and CDR2 is YYDKDF (reference sequence). The V and J ends lost 0 bases and 5 bases respectively, with 9 bases between them.

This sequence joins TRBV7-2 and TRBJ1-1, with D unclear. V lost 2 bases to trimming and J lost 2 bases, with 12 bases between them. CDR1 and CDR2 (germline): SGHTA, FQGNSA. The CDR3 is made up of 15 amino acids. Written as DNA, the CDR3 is TGTGCCAGCAGCTTAAATAGGGTGCGCAACACTGAAGCTTTCTTT. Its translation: CASSLNRVRNTEAFF.

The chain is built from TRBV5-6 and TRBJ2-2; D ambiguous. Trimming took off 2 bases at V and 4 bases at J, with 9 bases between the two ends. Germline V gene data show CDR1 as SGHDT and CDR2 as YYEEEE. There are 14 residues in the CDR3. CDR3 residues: CASSFSPGTGELFF. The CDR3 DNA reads TGTGCCAGCAGCTTCAGCCCAGGCACCGGGGAGCTGTTTTTT.

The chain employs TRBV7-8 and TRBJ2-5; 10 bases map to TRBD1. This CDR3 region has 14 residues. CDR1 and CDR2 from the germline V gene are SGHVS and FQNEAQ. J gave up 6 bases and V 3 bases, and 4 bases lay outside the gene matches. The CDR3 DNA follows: TGTGCCAGCAGCTTTCCGGGACAGGGGCAGACCCAGTACTTC. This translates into CASSFPGQGQTQYF.

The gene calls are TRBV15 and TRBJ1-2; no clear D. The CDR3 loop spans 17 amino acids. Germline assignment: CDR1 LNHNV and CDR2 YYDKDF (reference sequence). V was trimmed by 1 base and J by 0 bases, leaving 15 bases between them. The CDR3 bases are TGTGCCACCAGCAGAGGCTGGTCAGGAACGGCTAACTATGGCTACACCTTC. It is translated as CATSRGWSGTANYGYTF. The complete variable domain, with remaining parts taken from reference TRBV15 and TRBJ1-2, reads DAMVIQNPRYQVTQFGKPVTLSCSQTLNHNVMYWYQQKSSQAPKLLFHYYDKDFNNEADTPDNFQSRRPNTSFCFLDIRSPGLGDTAMYLCATSRGWSGTANYGYTFGSGTRLTVV.

The chain's CDR3 is CASSYEPGRSPLHF. In DNA, the CDR3 is TGCGCCAGCAGCTACGAACCCGGGAGGTCACCCCTCCACTTT. The chain couples TRBV5-1 to TRBJ1-6; D remains ambiguous. In germline, CDR1 is SGHRS, CDR2 YFSETQ. The CDR3 loop spans 14 amino acids. Trimming removed 3 bases from V and 10 bases from J, with 14 bases in between.

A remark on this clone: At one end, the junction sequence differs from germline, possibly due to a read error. The CDR3 sequence: CAGRAGSSYNSPLHF. The CDR3, as DNA: TGTGCCGGGAGGGCAGGGAGCTCCTATAATTCACCCCTCCACTTT. V usage is TRBV30 and J usage is TRBJ1-6, with D possibly TRBD1 on 5 matching bases. The germline V gene encodes CDR1 GTSNPN and CDR2 SVGIG (reference sequence). CDR3 length: 15 amino acids.

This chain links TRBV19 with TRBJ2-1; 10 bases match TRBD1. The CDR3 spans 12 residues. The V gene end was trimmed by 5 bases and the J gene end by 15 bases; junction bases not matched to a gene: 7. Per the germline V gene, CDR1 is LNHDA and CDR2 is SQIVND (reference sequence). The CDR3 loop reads CASSSPGQGLFF. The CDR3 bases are TGTGCCAGTAGTTCCCCGGGACAGGGGTTGTTCTTC.

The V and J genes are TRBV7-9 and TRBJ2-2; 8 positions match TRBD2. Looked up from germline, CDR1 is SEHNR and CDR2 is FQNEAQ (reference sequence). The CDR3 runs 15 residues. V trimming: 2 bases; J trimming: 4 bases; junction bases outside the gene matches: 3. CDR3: CASSLPTSVTGELFF. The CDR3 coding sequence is TGTGCCAGCAGCTTACCGACTAGCGTCACCGGGGAGCTGTTTTTT.

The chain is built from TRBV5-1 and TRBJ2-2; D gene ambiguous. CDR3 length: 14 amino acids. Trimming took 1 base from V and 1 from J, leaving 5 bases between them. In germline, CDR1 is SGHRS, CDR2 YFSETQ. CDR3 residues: CASSLPGNTGELFF. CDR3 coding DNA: TGCGCCAGCAGCTTGCCGGGGAACACCGGGGAGCTGTTTTTT.

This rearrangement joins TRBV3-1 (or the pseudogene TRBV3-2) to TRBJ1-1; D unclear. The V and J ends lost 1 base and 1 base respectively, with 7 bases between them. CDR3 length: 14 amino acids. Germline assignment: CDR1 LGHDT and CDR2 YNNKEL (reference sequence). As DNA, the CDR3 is TGTGCCAGCAGCCAAGGCCTCAGGAACACTGAAGCTTTCTTT. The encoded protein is CASSQGLRNTEAFF.

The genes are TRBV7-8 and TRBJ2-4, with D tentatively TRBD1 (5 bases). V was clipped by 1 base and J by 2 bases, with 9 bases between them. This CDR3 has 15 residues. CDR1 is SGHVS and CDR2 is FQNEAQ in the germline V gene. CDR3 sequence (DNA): TGTGCCAGCAGCTTAGTTGACAGAACCAAAAACATTCAGTACTTC. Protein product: CASSLVDRTKNIQYF.

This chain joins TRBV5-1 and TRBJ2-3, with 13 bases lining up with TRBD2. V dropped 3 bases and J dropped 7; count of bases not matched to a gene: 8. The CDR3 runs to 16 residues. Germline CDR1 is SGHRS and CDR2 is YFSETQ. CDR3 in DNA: TGCGCCAGCAGCTCAAGGACTAGCGGGGGACCTAATACGCAGTATTTT. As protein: CASSSRTSGGPNTQYF.

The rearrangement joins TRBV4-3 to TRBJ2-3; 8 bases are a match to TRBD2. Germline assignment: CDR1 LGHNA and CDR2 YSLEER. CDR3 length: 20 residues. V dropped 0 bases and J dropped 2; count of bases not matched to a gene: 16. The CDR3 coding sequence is TGCGCCAGCAGCCAAGAACCGGGGGGGATGCTAACATCTCTCACAGATACGCAGTATTTT. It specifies CASSQEPGGMLTSLTDTQYF.

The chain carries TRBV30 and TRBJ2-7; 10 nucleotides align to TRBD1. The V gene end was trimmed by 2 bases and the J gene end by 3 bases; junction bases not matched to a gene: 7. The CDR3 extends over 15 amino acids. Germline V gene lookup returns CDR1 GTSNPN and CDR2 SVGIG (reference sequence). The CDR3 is CAWSIFGTGVYEQYF. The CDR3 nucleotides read TGTGCCTGGAGTATCTTTGGGACAGGGGTCTACGAGCAGTACTTC.

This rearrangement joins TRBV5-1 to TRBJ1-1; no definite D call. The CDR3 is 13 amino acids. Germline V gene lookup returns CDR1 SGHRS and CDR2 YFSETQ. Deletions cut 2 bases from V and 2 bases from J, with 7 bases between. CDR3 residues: CASSLGSNTEAFF. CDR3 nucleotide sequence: TGCGCCAGCAGCTTAGGATCCAACACTGAAGCTTTCTTT.